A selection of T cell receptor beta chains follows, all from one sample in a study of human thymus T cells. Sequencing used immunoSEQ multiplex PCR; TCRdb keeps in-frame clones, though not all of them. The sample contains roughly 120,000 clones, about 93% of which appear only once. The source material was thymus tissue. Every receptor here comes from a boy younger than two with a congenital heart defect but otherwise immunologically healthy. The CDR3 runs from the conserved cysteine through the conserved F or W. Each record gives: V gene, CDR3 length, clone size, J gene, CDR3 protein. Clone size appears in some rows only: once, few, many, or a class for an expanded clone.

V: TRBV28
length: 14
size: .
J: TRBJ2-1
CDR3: CASSFRQRGNEQFF

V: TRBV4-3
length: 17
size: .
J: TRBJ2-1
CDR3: CASSQRSRGSSYNEQFF

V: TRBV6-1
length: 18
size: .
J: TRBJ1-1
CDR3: CASSEARDRIDDSTEAFF

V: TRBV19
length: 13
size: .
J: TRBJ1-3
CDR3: CASIPSSGNTIYF

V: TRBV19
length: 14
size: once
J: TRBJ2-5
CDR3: CASAGLATQETQYF

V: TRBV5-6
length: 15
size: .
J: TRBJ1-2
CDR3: CASSSGQGGLDGYTF

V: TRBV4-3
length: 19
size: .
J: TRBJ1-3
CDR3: CASSQDGTDPPYSGNTIYF

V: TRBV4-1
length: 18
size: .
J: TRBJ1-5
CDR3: CASSPRDRTKDGNQPQHF

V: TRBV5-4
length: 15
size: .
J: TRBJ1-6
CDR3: CASSLQGSYNSPLHF

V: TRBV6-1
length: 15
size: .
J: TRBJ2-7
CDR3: CASSSWTESSYEQYF

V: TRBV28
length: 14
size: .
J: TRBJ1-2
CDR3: CAGRDSDNPYGYTF

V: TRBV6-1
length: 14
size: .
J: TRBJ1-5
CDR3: CASSPGRAGNPQHF

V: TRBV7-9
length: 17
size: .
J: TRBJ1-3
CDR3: CASSLGVYDPRGNTIYF

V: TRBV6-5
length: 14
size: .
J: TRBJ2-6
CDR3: CASSFLTGANVLTF

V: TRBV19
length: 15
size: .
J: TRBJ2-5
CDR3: CASSTGGYLGKTQYF

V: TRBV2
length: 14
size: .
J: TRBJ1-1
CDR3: CASSEEAGNTEAFF

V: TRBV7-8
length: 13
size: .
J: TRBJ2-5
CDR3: CASRWTGEETQYF

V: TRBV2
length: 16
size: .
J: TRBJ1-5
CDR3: CASSGSERARRQPQHF

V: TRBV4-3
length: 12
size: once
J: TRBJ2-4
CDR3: CASSQVDGIQYF

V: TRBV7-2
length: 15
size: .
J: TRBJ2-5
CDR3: CASSLDGARKETQYF

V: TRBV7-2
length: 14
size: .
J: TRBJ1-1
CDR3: CASRYGLGNTEAFF

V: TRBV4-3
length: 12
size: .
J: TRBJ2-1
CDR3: CASRGGGNEQFF

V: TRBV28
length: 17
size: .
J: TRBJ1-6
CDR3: CASSLAGLSSYNSPLHF

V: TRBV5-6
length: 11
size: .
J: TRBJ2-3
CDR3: CASIRLDTQYF

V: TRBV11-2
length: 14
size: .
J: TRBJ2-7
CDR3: CASSLEPSSYEQYF

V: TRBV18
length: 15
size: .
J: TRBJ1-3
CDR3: CASSPPGGTGNTIYF

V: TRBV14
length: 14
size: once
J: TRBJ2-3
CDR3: CASSQDPGTDTQYF

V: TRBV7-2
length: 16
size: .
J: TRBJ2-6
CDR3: CASSPRSSSGANVLTF

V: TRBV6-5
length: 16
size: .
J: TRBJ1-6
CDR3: CASSYAGHPNGSPLHF

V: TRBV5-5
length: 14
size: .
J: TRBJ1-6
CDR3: CASSLVAEGSPLHF

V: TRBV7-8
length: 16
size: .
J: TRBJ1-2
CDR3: CASSLAQSGPLYGYTF

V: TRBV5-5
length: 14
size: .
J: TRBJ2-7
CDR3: CASTQTASSYEQYF

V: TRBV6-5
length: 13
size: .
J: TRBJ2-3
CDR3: CASSPPRTDTQYF

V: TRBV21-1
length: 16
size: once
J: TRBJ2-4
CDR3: CASSNFGVLAKNIQYF

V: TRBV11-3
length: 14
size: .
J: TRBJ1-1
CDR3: CASSFAVLNTEAFF

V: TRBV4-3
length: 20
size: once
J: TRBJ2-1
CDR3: CASSQDVPSGAKPSYNEQFF

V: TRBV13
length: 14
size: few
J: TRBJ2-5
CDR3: CASSSDRNGETQYF

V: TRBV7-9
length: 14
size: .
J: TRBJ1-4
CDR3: CASSSTPGREKLFF

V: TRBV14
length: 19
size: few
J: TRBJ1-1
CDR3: CASSQGVIQGYSSGTEAFF

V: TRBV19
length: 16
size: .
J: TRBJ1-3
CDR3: CASSIDISPPRATIYF

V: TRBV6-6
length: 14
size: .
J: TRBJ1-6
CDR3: CASRPDGYNSPLHF

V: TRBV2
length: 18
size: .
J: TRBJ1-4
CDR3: CASTPRRTGEGTNEKLFF

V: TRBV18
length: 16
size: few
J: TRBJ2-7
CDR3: CASSPWGGALPYEQYF

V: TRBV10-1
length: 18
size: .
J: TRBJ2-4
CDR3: CASSEVREVAGYGNIQYF

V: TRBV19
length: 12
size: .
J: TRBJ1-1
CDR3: CASSNRDTEAFF

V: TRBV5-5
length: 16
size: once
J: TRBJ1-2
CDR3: CASSLLMTGTNYGYTF

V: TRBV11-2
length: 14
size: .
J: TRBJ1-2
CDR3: CASSLDARNYGYTF

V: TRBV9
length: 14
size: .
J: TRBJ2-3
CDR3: CASSERGDTDTQYF

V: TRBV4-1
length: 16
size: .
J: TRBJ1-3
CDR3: CASSDDHYLSGNTIYF

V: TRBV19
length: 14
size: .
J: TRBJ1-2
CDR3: CASSIEGVGYGYTF

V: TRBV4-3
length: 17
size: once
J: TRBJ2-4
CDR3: CASSQDSGGGWRNIQYF

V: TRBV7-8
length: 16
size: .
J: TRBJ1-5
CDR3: CASSPPGRGRDQPQHF

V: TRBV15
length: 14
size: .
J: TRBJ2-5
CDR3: CATNLDGRRETQYF

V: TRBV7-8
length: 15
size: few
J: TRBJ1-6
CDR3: CASSLDDRDRPPLHF

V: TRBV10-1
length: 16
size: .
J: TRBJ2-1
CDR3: CASSDPTPGRGDEQFF

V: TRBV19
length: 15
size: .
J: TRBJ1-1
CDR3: CASSISDRGKTEAFF

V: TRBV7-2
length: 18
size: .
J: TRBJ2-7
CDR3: CASSLETLNSARAYEQYF

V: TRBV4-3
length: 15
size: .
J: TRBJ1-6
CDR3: CASSQDMAVYSPLHF

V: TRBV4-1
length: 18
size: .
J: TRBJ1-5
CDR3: CASSQDLDERRSNQPQHF